These 22 T cell receptor beta chains originate from one sample sequenced in a study of CD8 T cells in ankylosing spondylitis. Findings of the study overall: Characteristic of ankylosing spondylitis blood, it appeared, was a TCR beta motif comprising eight highly homologous variants.

Each CDR3 protein gets one entry after TCRdb re-called the 5' RACE reads with MiXCR. The sample yields about 220,000 distinct CDR3 sequences, just under 7.5% seen once. These receptors lack a known antigen. Material: blood, either unsorted or a sorted T cell fraction (not recorded which). These receptors all come from a male donor with ankylosing spondylitis.

In this sample, this clonotype turned up a few times. This sequence joins TRBV5-6 and TRBJ2-3; D is uncertain. Trimming removed 4 bases from V and 0 bases from J, with 18 bases in between. The V gene's germline CDR1 is SGHDT and CDR2 YYEEEE. The CDR3 spans 17 residues. In DNA, the CDR3 is TGTGCCAGCAGCCCGTTTTATTCAATAACTAGCACAGATACGCAGTATTTT. This encodes CASSPFYSITSTDTQYF.

The chain combines TRBV5-6 with TRBJ2-7; TRBD1 is a possible D gene (7 bases). This CDR3 region has 13 residues. CDR1 SGHDT and CDR2 YYEEEE come from the germline V gene. Trimming pared 7 bases from V and 4 bases from J, leaving 15 bases between. CDR3 region: CASGPRGAYEQYF. The CDR3 DNA reads as TGTGCCAGCGGCCCCAGGGGGGCATACGAGCAGTACTTC. Combining the CDR3 with reference TRBV5-6 and TRBJ2-7 gives the whole variable domain DAGVTQSPTHLIKTRGQQVTLRCSPKSGHDTVSWYQQALGQGPQFIFQYYEEEERQRGNFPDRFSGHQFPNYSSELNVNALLLGDSALYLCASGPRGAYEQYFGPGTRLTVT.

The table lists this clonotype with many counts. The V call is TRBV12-3 or TRBV12-4, the J call TRBJ2-5; D is undetermined. Trimming left V 6 bases short and J 1 base short, with 12 bases between. This CDR3 contains 14 residues. The CDR3 nucleotides read TGTGCCAGCAGATCCCACCCAGGCCAAGAGACCCAGTACTTC. Encoded protein: CASRSHPGQETQYF.

The gene calls are TRBV7-9 and TRBJ2-1; 7 bases map to TRBD2. The germline V gene has CDR1 SEHNR and CDR2 FQNEAQ (reference sequence). Losses at the gene ends were 3 bases for V and 7 bases for J; bases not matched to a gene: 6. The CDR3 runs to 14 residues. The CDR3 sequence is CASSFRAGANEQFF. CDR3 bases: TGTGCCAGCAGCTTCAGGGCGGGAGCAAATGAGCAGTTCTTC.

This clonotype was counted ten times or more. Because it lacks the conserved phenylalanine or tryptophan at the end, this CDR3 is likely a read error. Because the CDR3's place on the DNA is in doubt, the DNA is left out and the CDR3 is given as listed by TCRdb. The genes are TRBV29-1 and TRBJ2-1; the table's D call, TRBD1, was not checked against the DNA. From germline, CDR1 is SQVTM and CDR2 ANQGSEA. Termini included, the CDR3 measures 12 amino acids. This chain's CDR3 is CSVEDAIAGPGI.

In this sample, this clonotype turned up many times. The gene calls are TRBV11-2 and TRBJ2-7; 8 bases line up with TRBD1. The CDR3 is 16 residues long. Trimming took 2 bases from V and 0 from J; bases not matched to a gene: 6. From germline, CDR1 is SGHAT and CDR2 FQNNGV. The CDR3 region is CASSLRDRSFSYEQYF. The CDR3 coding sequence is TGTGCCAGCAGCTTACGGGACAGGAGCTTCTCCTACGAGCAGTACTTC. Looking up the rest from reference TRBV11-2 and TRBJ2-7 gives the full variable domain: EAGVAQSPRYKIIEKRQSVAFWCNPISGHATLYWYQQILGQGPKLLIQFQNNGVVDDSQLPKDRFSAERLKGVDSTLKIQPAKLEDSAVYLCASSLRDRSFSYEQYFGPGTRLTVT.

This clonotype was detected many times. J is TRBJ1-5 and V is TRBV7-2; D uncertain. The V and J ends lost 1 base and 7 bases respectively, with 14 bases between them. The CDR3 has 15 amino acids. The germline V gene has CDR1 SGHTA and CDR2 FQGNSA. CDR3 in DNA: TGTGCCAGCAGCTTAGTGGCTGAGTCGGGGCAGCCCCAGCATTTT. Protein product: CASSLVAESGQPQHF.

Details on this clonotype: The junction departs from germline at one end; a sequencing error may be responsible. This chain connects TRBV14 to TRBJ2-1; 8 bases are shared with TRBD2. Germline values: CDR1 SGHDN, CDR2 FVKESK. The CDR3 consists of 17 residues. CDR3 loop: CASCQDLGLAAYNEQFF. The CDR3 bases are TGTGCCAGCTGCCAAGATCTAGGACTAGCAGCCTACAATGAACAGTTCTTC.

Written as DNA, the CDR3 is TGTGCCAGCAGCTTAGATCCTTATAGCAATCAGCCCCAGCATTTT. It codes for CASSLDPYSNQPQHF. The rearrangement joins TRBV11-2 to TRBJ1-5; D remains ambiguous. CDR1 and CDR2 (germline): SGHAT, FQNNGV. V lost 0 bases, J lost 0 bases, and 6 bases lay in between. This CDR3 contains 15 residues.

The chain uses TRBV6-1 and TRBJ2-7; TRBD1 might be the D (6 bases). V shed 5 bases and J shed 3 bases, with 11 bases lying between them. The V gene's germline CDR1 is MNHNS and CDR2 SASEGT. CDR3 length: 13 amino acids. CDR3 loop: CASSTGLFYEQYF. DNA of the CDR3: TGTGCCAGCAGTACAGGGTTGTTCTACGAGCAGTACTTC.

This clonotype was recorded many times. The chain couples TRBV6-2 or TRBV6-3 to TRBJ1-5; no reliable D call. Germline V lookup: CDR1 MNHEY, CDR2 SVGEGT. The CDR3 has 15 amino acids. The V end was cut by 11 bases, the J end by 4 bases, with 21 bases between. CDR3: CAVPGVKLGNQPQHF. DNA for the CDR3: TGTGCCGTCCCCGGTGTGAAGCTGGGAAATCAGCCCCAGCATTTT.

This clonotype was seen a handful of times. CDR3 in amino acids: CASPNTSGTPTGELFF. The CDR3 DNA follows: TGCGCCAGCCCCAATACTAGCGGGACCCCCACCGGGGAGCTGTTTTTT. The chain couples TRBV5-1 to TRBJ2-2, with TRBD2 identical over 10 bases. The CDR3 consists of 16 residues. Germline V lookup: CDR1 SGHRS, CDR2 YFSETQ. Losses at the gene ends were 7 bases for V and 4 bases for J; bases not matched to a gene: 10.

This clonotype has a handful of counts. The DNA of the CDR3 is TGTGCCAGCAGCCCCCAGGACGGGCCTGGGGAGCAGTACTTC. Translating gives CASSPQDGPGEQYF. The chain links TRBV7-9 to TRBJ2-7; D gene uncertain. The CDR3 length is 14 residues. The germline V gene encodes CDR1 SEHNR and CDR2 FQNEAQ (reference sequence). Trimming removed 5 bases at V and 7 bases at J, with 18 bases between.

There are a few counts of this clonotype. This rearrangement joins TRBV3-1 to TRBJ2-7, with D hard to call. Trimming removed 1 base at V and 2 bases at J, with 18 bases between. Per germline, CDR1 LGHDT and CDR2 YNNKEL (reference sequence). CDR3 length: 17 residues. CDR3 DNA sequence: TGTGCCAGCAGCCAAGGTCTCGGAGCGTTGGTGCCCTACGAGCAGTACTTC. Encoded protein: CASSQGLGALVPYEQYF.

Many counts were recorded for this clonotype. The J gene is TRBJ1-2, the V gene TRBV29-1, with 12 nucleotides matching TRBD1. This CDR3 has 16 residues. Trimming removed 1 base from V and 8 bases from J; junction bases left unmatched: 11. Germline CDR1 reads SQVTM; CDR2 reads ANQGSEA. CDR3 bases: TGCAGCGTTGAAGGGGGACAGGGGGCGTTTGCGGGAGGCTACACCTTC. Amino acid sequence: CSVEGGQGAFAGGYTF.

This clonotype was counted at least ten times. V and J are TRBV7-9 and TRBJ2-7; D gene ambiguous. The germline V gene encodes CDR1 SEHNR and CDR2 FQNEAQ (reference sequence). The CDR3 contains 13 residues. V dropped 2 bases and J dropped 2 bases, with 7 bases sitting between them. This CDR3 is CASSLPGTYEQYF. CDR3 coding DNA: TGTGCCAGCAGCTTACCCGGAACCTACGAGCAGTACTTC.

This clonotype was seen many times. This chain uses TRBV15 with TRBJ2-7; 7 bases match TRBD1. Germline-derived CDR1 and CDR2 are LNHNV and YYDKDF (reference sequence). After removal of 4 bases from V and 6 bases from J, the junction contained 9 bases not matched to a gene. CDR3 length equals 14 residues. CDR3 DNA: TGTGCCACCAGCACCCGGACAGGAAGTGGCGAGCAGTACTTC. Protein product: CATSTRTGSGEQYF.

This clonotype was seen repeatedly, ten times or more. This chain joins TRBV7-9 and TRBJ2-7; weak D call: TRBD2 (5 bases). Per the germline V gene, CDR1 is SEHNR and CDR2 is FQNEAQ (reference sequence). Trimming stripped 6 bases from V and 5 bases from J, with 11 bases between. This CDR3 is 12 amino acids long. The CDR3 reads CASRSGMDEQYF. CDR3 in DNA: TGTGCCAGCAGGTCGGGGATGGACGAGCAGTACTTC.

This clonotype has a handful of counts. The rearrangement joins TRBV4-3 to TRBJ2-3; 12 nucleotides agree with TRBD2. The CDR3 has 16 residues. V dropped 3 bases and J dropped 4; count of bases not matched to a gene: 5. Germline V gives CDR1 LGHNA, CDR2 YSLEER. The CDR3 is CASSQWTSGAPDTQYF. CDR3 bases: TGCGCCAGCAGCCAGTGGACTAGCGGGGCCCCAGATACGCAGTATTTT.

This clonotype was seen repeatedly, ten times or more. This sequence joins TRBV7-2 and TRBJ2-4, with TRBD1 matching over 7 bases. The V gene's germline CDR1 is SGHTA and CDR2 FQGNSA. Unmatched junction bases numbered 10, after V lost 3 bases and J lost 2 bases. This CDR3 contains 17 residues. The CDR3 DNA is TGTGCCAGCAGCTTTCCCCGGGACAGCGGAACCAAAAACATTCAGTACTTC. It is translated as CASSFPRDSGTKNIQYF.

This clonotype was recorded many times. This chain joins TRBV18 and TRBJ2-7; 7 bases are a match to TRBD2. Trimming removed 3 bases from V and 0 bases from J; junction bases left unmatched: 8. The CDR3 runs to 16 residues. CDR1 and CDR2 (germline): KGHSH, LQKENI. The chain's CDR3 is CASSPPGGGGSYEQYF. CDR3 nucleotides: TGTGCCAGCTCACCGCCGGGGGGAGGCGGCTCCTACGAGCAGTACTTC.

The J gene is TRBJ2-1, the V gene TRBV19, with 7 bases matching TRBD2. The CDR3 is made up of 13 amino acids. V lost 11 bases and J lost 3; bases outside the gene matches: 7. Germline V gene sequence: CDR1 LNHDA, CDR2 SQIVND (reference sequence). CDR3 DNA sequence: TGTGCCGTTAGGACTAGAGGCTACAATGAGCAGTTCTTC. This sequence encodes CAVRTRGYNEQFF.